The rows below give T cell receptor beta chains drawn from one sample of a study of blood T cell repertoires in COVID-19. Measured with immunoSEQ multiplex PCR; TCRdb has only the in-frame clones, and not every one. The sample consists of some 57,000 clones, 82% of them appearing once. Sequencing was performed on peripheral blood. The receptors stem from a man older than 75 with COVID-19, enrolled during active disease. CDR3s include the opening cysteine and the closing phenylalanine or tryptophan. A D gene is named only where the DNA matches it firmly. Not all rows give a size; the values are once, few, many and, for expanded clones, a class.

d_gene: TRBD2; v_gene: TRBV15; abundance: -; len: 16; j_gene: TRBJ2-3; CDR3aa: CATSRGGAGDGDTQYF; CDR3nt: TGTGCCACCAGCAGAGGGGGAGCGGGAGATGGAGATACGCAGTATTTT
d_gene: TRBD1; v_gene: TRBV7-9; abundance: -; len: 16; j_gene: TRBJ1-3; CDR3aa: CASSPRTGIVGNTIYF; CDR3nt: TGTGCCAGCAGCCCTCGGACAGGCATAGTCGGAAACACCATATATTTT
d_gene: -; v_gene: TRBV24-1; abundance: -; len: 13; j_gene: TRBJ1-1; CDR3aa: CATSAEMGAEAFF; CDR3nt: TGTGCCACCAGTGCGGAGATGGGAGCTGAAGCTTTCTTT
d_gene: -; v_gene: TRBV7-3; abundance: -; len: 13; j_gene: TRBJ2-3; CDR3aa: CASSPFGADTQYF; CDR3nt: TGTGCCAGCAGCCCCTTCGGTGCAGATACGCAGTATTTT
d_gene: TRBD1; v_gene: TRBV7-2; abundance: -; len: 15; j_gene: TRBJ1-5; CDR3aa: CASSWTGDSNQPQHF; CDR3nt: TGTGCCAGCAGCTGGACAGGGGATAGCAATCAGCCCCAGCATTTT
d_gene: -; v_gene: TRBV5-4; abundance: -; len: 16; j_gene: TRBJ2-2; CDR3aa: CASSLESGSNTGELFF; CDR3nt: TGTGCCAGCAGCTTGGAATCTGGAAGCAACACCGGGGAGTTGTTTTTT
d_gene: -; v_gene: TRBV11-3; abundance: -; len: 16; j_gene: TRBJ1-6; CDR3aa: CASSLSTSGGDSPLHF; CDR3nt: TGTGCCAGCAGCTTATCTACCTCGGGTGGAGATTCACCCCTCCACTTT
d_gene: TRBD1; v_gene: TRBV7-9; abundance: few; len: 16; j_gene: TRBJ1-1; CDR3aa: CASSLADRGRGTEAFF; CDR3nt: TGTGCCAGCAGCTTAGCGGACAGGGGCCGGGGCACTGAAGCTTTCTTT
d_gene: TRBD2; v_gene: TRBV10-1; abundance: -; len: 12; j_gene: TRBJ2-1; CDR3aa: CASSEQAGEQFF; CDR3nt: TGCGCCAGCAGTGAACAAGCGGGAGAGCAGTTCTTC
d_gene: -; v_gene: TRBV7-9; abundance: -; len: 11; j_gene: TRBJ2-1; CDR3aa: CASSFAHEQFF; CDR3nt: TGTGCCAGCAGCTTCGCGCATGAGCAGTTCTTC
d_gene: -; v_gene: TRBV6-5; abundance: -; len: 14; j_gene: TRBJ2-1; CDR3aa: CASRGLSSYNEQFF; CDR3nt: TGTGCCAGCAGGGGGCTTAGCTCCTACAATGAGCAGTTCTTC
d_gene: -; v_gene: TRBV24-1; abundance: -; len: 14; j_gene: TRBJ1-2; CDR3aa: CATSDLDSSYGYTF; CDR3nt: TGTGCCACCAGTGACTTGGACAGCTCCTATGGCTACACCTTC
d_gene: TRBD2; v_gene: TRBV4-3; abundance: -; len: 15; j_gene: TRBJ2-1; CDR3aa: CASSQGAGMILAPIF; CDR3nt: TGCGCCAGCAGCCAAGGGGCAGGGATGATACTAGCGCCGATCTTC
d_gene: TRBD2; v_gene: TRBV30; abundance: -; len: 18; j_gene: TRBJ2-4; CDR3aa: CAWSRLAGDLLAKNIQYF; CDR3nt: TGTGCCTGGAGTAGACTAGCGGGAGATCTCCTAGCCAAAAACATTCAGTACTTC
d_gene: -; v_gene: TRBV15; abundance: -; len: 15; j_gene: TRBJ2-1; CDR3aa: CATTHARRGYNEQFF; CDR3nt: TGTGCCACCACACATGCCCGCCGAGGATACAATGAGCAGTTCTTC
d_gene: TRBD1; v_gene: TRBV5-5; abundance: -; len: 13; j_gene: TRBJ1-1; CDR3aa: CASRSRQGGEAFF; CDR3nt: TGTGCCAGCAGATCAAGACAGGGTGGTGAAGCTTTCTTT
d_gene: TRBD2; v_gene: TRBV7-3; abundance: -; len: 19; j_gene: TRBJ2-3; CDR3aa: CASSLMGSSGGGRTDTQYF; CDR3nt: TGTGCCAGCAGCTTAATGGGCTCTAGCGGGGGGGGCCGCACAGATACGCAGTATTTT
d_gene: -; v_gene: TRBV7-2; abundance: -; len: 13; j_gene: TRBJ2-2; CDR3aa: CASSLNRYGELFF; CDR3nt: TGTGCCAGCAGCTTAAATCGGTACGGGGAGCTGTTTTTT
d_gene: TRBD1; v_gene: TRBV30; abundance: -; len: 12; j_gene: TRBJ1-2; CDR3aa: CACVDRAGGYTF; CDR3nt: TGTGCCTGCGTAGACAGGGCGGGCGGCTACACCTTC
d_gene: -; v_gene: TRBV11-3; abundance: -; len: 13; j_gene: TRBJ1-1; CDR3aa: CASSFRDSPEAFF; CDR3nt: TGTGCCAGCAGCTTCAGGGATAGCCCTGAAGCTTTCTTT
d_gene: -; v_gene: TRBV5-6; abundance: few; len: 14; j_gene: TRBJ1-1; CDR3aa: CASSTWGRATEAFF; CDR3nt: TGTGCCAGCAGCACCTGGGGCAGGGCCACTGAAGCTTTCTTT
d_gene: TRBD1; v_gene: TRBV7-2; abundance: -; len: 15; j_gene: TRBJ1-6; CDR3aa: CASSFVGKGASPLHF; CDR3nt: TGTGCCAGCAGCTTTGTGGGGAAGGGGGCTTCACCCCTCCACTTT
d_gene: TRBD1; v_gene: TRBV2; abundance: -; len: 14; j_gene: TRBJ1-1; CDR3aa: CASTGQGSDTEAFF; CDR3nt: TGTGCCAGCACGGGACAGGGAAGCGACACTGAAGCTTTCTTT
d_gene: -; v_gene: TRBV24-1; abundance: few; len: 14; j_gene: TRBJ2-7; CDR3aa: CATSWTGSSYEQYF; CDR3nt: TGTGCCACCAGTTGGACTGGGAGCTCCTACGAGCAGTACTTC
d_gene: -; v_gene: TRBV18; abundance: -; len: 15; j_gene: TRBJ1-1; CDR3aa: CASSPNEAATTEAFF; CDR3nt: TGTGCCAGCTCACCAAATGAGGCAGCTACTACTGAAGCTTTCTTT
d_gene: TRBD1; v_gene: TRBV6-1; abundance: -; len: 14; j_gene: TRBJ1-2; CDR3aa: CASSDPDRNYGYTF; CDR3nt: TGTGCCAGCAGTGACCCGGACAGGAACTATGGCTACACCTTC
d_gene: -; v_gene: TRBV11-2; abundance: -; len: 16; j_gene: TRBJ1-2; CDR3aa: CASSSGVGATNYGYTF; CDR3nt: TGTGCCAGCAGCTCTGGGGTAGGGGCGACTAACTATGGCTACACCTTC
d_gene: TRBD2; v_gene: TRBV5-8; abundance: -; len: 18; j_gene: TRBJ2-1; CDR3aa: CASPHVGTSGRRDNEQFF; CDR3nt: TGTGCCAGCCCACATGTCGGGACTAGCGGGAGGAGAGACAATGAGCAGTTCTTC
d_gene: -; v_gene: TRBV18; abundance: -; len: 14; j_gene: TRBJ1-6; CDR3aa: CASSPRSGNSPLHF; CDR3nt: TGTGCCAGCTCACCAAGGTCAGGGAATTCACCCCTCCACTTT
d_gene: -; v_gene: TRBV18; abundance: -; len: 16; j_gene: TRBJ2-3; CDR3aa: CASSPARVASTDTQYF; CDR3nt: TGTGCCAGCTCACCTGCCCGGGTCGCCAGCACAGATACGCAGTATTTT
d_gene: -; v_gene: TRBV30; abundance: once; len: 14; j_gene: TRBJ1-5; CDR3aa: CAWSSNGANQPQHF; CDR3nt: TGTGCCTGGAGTTCAAACGGAGCCAATCAGCCCCAGCATTTT
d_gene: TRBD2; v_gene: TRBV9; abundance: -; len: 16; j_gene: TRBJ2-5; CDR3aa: CASSVRSSGAQETQYF; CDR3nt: TGTGCCAGCAGCGTACGTTCTAGCGGGGCGCAAGAGACCCAGTACTTC
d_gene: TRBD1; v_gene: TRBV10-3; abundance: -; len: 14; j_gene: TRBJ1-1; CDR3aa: CAIIQDREGTEAFF; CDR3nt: TGTGCCATCATCCAGGACAGGGAGGGTACTGAAGCTTTCTTT
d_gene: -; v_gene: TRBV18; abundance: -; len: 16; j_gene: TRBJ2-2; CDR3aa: CASSPSAGANDGELFF; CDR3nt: TGTGCCAGCTCACCATCGGCAGGGGCGAATGACGGGGAGCTGTTTTTT
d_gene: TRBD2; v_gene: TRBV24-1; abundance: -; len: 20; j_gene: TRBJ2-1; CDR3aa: CATSDLGAGGPRESYNEQFF; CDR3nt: TGTGCCACCAGTGATTTGGGAGCGGGAGGGCCGAGGGAGTCCTACAATGAGCAGTTCTTC
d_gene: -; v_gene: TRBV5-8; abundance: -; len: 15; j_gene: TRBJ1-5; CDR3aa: CASSLGWADNQPQHF; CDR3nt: TGTGCCAGCAGCTTGGGTTGGGCAGACAATCAGCCCCAGCATTTT
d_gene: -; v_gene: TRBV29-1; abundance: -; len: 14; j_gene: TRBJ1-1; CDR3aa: CSVRFTAPNTEAFF; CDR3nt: TGCAGCGTTCGTTTTACAGCCCCAAACACTGAAGCTTTCTTT
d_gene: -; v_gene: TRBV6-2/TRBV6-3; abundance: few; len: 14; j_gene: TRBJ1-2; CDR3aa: CASSYSQGDYGYTF; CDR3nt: TGTGCCAGCAGTTACTCTCAGGGCGACTATGGCTACACCTTC
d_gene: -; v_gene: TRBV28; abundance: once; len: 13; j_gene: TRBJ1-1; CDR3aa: CASSLPGNTEAFF; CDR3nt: TGTGCCAGCAGTTTACCGGGGAACACTGAAGCTTTCTTT
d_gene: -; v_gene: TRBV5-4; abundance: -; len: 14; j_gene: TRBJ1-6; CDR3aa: CASSRREENSPLHF; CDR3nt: TGTGCCAGCAGCCGCAGGGAGGAAAATTCACCCCTCCACTTT
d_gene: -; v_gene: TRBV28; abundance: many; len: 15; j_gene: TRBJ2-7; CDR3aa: CASSPGGLTSYEQYF; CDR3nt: TGTGCCAGCAGTCCAGGGGGACTGACCTCCTACGAGCAGTACTTC
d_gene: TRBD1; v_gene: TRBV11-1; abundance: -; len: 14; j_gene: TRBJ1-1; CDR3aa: CASSPRTGGTEAFF; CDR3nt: TGTGCCAGCAGTCCCCGGACAGGGGGTACTGAAGCTTTCTTT
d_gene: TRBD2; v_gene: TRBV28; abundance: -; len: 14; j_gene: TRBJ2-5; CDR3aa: CASRAPSGGETQYF; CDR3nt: TGTGCCAGCAGGGCACCTAGCGGGGGAGAGACCCAGTACTTC
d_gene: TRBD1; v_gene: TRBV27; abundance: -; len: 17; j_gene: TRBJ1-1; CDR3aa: CASSFKDRGLGYTEAFF; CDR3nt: TGTGCCAGCAGTTTTAAGGACAGGGGGCTTGGGTACACTGAAGCTTTCTTT
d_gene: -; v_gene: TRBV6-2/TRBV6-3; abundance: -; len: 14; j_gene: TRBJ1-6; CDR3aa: CASSRSSYNSPLHF; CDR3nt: TGTGCCAGCAGTCGGAGCTCCTATAATTCACCCCTCCACTTT
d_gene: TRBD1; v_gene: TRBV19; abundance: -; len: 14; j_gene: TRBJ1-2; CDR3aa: CASLISDRDYGYTF; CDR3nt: TGTGCCAGTCTGATATCGGACAGGGACTATGGCTACACCTTC
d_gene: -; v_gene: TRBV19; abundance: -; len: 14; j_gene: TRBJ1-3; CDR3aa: CASSRSNSGNTIYF; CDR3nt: TGTGCCAGTAGTCGGTCGAACTCTGGAAACACCATATATTTT
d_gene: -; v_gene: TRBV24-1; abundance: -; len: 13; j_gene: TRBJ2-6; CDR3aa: CATLVAGANVLTF; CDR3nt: TGTGCCACCCTTGTTGCTGGGGCCAACGTCCTGACTTTC
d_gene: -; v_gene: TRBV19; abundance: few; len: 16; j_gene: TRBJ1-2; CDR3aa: CASSQRAGGTNYGYTF; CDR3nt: TGTGCCAGTAGTCAGCGCGCTGGAGGGACTAACTATGGCTACACCTTC
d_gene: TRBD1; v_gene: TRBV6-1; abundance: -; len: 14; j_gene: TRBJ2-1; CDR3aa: CASSEKGRGNEQFF; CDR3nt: TGTGCCAGCAGTGAAAAGGGCAGGGGGAATGAGCAGTTCTTC
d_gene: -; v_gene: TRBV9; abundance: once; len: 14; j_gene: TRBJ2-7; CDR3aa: CASSVKGQAYEQYF; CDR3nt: TGTGCCAGCAGCGTAAAGGGGCAGGCCTACGAGCAGTACTTC
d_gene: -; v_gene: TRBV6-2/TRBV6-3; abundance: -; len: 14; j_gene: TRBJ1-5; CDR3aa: CASSLVQFNQPQHF; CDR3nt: TGTGCCAGCAGTTTGGTACAGTTCAATCAGCCCCAGCATTTT
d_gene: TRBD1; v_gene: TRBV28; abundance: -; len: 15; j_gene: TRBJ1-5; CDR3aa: CASSSLTGGNQPQHF; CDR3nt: TGTGCCAGCAGTTCACTGACAGGGGGGAATCAGCCCCAGCATTTT
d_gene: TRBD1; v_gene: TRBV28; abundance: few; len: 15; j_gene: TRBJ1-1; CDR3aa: CASSSTGHGDTEAFF; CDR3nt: TGTGCCAGCAGTTCGACAGGGCATGGGGACACTGAAGCTTTCTTT
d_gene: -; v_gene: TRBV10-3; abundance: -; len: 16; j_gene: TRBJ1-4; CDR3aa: CAISERPGEGDEKLFF; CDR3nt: TGTGCCATCAGTGAGAGACCAGGGGAGGGTGATGAAAAACTGTTTTTT